This T cell receptor (beta chain) stems from a study of STAT5B mutations in CD4+ large granular lymphocyte leukemia. Profiled with immunoSEQ multiplex PCR; TCRdb holds only in-frame clones, not every one. Here the sample spans more than 4,000 clones, roughly 78% being singletons. Source material: PBMCs. The sequence was obtained from a man in his sixties or seventies with CD4+ T-cell large granular lymphocyte leukemia.

Here the CDR3 reads CASSLVGTSEQFF. The CDR3 nucleotides read TGTGCCAGCAGCTTAGTCGGGACTAGTGAGCAGTTCTTC. The V gene is TRBV7-9, the J gene TRBJ2-1; 8 bases are a match to TRBD2. CDR1 and CDR2 from the germline V gene are SEHNR and FQNEAQ (reference sequence). The CDR3 runs to 13 residues. V lost 1 base to trimming and J lost 9 bases; unmatched junction nucleotides: 2.